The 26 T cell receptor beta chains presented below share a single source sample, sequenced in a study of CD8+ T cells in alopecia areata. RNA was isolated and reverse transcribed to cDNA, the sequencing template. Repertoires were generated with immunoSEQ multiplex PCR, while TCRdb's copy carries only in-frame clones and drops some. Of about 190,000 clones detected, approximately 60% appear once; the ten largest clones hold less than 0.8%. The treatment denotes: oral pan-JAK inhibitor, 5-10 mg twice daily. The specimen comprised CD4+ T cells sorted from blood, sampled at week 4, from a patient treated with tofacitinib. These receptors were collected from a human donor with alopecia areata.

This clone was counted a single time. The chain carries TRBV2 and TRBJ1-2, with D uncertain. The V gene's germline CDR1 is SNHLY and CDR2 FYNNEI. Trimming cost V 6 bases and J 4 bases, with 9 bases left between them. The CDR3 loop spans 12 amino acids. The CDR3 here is CASSPLFYGYTF. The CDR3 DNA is TGTGCCAGCAGCCCCCTCTTCTATGGCTACACCTTC.

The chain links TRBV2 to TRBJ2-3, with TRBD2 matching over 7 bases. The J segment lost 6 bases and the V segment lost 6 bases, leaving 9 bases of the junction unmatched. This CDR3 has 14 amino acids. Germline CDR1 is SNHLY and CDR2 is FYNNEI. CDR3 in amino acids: CASRGRERSDTQYF. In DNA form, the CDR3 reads TGTGCCAGCAGGGGGCGGGAGCGGAGCGATACGCAGTATTTT.

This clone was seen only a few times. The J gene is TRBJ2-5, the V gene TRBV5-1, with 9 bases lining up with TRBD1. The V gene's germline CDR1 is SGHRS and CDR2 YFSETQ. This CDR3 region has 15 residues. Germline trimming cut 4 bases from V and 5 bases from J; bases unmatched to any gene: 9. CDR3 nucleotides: TGCGCCAGCAGCCCGGCGGGACAGGGTTACGAGACCCAGTACTTC. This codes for CASSPAGQGYETQYF.

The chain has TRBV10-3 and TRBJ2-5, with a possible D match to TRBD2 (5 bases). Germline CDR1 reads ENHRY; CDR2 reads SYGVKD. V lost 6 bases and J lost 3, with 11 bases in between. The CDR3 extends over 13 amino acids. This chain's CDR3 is CAISGGREETQYF. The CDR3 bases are TGTGCCATCAGCGGAGGAAGGGAAGAGACCCAGTACTTC.

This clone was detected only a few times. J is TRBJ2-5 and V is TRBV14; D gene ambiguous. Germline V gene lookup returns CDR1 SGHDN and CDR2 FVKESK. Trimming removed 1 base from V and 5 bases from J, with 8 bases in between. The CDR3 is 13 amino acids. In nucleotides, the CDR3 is TGTGCCAGCAGCCAAGTAATCACTGAGACCCAGTACTTC. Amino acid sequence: CASSQVITETQYF.

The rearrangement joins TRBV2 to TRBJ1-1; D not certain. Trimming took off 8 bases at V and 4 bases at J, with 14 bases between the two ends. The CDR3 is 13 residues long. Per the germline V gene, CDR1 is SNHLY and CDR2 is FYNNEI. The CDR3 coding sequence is TGTGCCAGCTCTCCAGGTGGGGTCACTGAAGCTTTCTTT. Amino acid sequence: CASSPGGVTEAFF.

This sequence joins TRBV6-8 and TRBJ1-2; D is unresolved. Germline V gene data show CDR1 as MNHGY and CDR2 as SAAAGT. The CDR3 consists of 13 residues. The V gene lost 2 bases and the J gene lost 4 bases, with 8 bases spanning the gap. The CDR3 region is CASSYEIAYGYTF. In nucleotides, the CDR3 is TGTGCCAGCAGTTACGAGATCGCCTATGGCTACACCTTC.

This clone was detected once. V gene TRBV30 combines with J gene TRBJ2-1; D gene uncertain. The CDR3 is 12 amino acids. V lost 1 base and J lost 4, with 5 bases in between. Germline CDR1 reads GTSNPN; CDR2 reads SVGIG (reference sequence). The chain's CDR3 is CAWSDTYNEQFF. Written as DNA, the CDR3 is TGTGCCTGGAGTGATACTTACAATGAGCAGTTCTTC. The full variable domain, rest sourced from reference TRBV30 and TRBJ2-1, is SQTIHQWPATLVQPVGSPLSLECTVEGTSNPNLYWYRQAAGRGLQLLFYSVGIGQISSEVPQNLSASRPQDRQFILSSKKLLLSDSGFYLCAWSDTYNEQFFGPGTRLTVL.

CDR3 DNA: TGTGCCAGCAGTAGATACAGGGGGAATGAAAAACTGTTTTTT. It specifies CASSRYRGNEKLFF. V usage is TRBV27 and J usage is TRBJ1-4; 8 bases line up with TRBD1. CDR1 and CDR2 from the germline V gene are MNHEY and SMNVEV (reference sequence). The CDR3 runs to 14 residues. The V gene end was trimmed by 5 bases and the J gene end by 5 bases; junction bases not matched to a gene: 4.

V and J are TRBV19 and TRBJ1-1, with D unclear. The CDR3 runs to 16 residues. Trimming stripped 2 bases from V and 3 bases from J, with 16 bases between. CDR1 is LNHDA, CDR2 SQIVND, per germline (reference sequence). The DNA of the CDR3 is TGTGCCAGTAGTATAAGAAGACGGCCTGATTACACTGAAGCTTTCTTT. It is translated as CASSIRRRPDYTEAFF.

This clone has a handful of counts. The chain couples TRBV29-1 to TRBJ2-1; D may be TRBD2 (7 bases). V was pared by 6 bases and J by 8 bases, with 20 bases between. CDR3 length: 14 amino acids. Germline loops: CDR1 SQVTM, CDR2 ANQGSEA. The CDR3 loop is CSVWGGTGKDEQFF. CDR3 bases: TGCAGCGTCTGGGGGGGAACAGGGAAGGATGAGCAGTTCTTC.

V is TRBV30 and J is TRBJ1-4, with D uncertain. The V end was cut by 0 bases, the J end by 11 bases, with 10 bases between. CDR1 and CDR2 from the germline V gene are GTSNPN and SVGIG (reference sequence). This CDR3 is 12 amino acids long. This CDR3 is CAWSVPPAKLFF. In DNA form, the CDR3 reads TGTGCCTGGAGTGTCCCACCCGCTAAACTGTTTTTT.

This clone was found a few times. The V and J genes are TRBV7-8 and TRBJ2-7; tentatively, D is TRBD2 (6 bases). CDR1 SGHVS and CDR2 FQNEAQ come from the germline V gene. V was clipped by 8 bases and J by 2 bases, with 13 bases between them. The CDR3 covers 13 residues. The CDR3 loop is CASAGTSAYEQYF. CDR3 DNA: TGTGCCAGCGCCGGGACTTCTGCCTACGAGCAGTACTTC.

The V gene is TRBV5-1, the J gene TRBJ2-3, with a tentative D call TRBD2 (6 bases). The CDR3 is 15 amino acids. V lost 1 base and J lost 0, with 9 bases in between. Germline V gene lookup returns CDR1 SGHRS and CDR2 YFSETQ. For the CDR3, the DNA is TGCGCCAGCAGCTTGAGCGGGCGGAGCACAGATACGCAGTATTTT. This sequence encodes CASSLSGRSTDTQYF.

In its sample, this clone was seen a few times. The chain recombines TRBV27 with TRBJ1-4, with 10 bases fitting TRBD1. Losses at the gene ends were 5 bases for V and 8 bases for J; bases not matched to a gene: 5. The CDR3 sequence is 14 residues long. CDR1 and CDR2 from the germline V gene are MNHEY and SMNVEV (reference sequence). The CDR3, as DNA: TGTGCCAGCAGTAGGGACAGGGGTTACGAAAAACTGTTTTTT. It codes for CASSRDRGYEKLFF.

This chain's CDR3 is CSVDLGRAYNEQFF. The CDR3, as DNA: TGCAGCGTTGATCTTGGCAGGGCCTACAATGAGCAGTTCTTC. The chain joins TRBV29-1 to TRBJ2-1; perhaps TRBD1 as D (5 bases). Germline values: CDR1 SQVTM, CDR2 ANQGSEA. V was trimmed by 3 bases and J by 2 bases, leaving 11 bases between them. The CDR3 contains 14 residues.

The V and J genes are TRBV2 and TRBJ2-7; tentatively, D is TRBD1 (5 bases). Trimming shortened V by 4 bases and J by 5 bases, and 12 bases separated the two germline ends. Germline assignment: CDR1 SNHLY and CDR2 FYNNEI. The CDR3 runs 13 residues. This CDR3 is CASSVVRENEQYF. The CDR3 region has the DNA TGTGCCAGCAGTGTTGTCAGGGAAAACGAGCAGTACTTC.

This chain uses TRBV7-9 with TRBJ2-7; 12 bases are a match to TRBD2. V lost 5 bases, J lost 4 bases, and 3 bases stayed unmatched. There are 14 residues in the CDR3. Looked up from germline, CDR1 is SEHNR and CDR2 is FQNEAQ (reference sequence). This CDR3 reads CASSPTSGSYEQYF. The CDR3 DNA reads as TGTGCCAGCAGCCCGACTAGCGGGAGTTACGAGCAGTACTTC.

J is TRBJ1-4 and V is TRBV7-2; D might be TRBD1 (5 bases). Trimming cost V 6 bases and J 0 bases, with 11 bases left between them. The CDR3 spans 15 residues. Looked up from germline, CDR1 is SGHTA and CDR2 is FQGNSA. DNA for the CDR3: TGTGCCAGCAGGCTAGGGGTTGCAACTAATGAAAAACTGTTTTTT. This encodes CASRLGVATNEKLFF.

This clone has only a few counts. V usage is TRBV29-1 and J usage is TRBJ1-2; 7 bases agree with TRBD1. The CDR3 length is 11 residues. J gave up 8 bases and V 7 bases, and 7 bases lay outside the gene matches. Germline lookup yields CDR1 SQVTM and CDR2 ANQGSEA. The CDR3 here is CSEMTGWGYTF. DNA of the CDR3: TGCAGCGAAATGACAGGGTGGGGCTACACCTTC.

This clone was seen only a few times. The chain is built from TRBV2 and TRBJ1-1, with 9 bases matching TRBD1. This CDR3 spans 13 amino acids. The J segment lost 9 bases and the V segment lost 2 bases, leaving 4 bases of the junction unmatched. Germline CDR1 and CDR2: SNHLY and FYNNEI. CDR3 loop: CASSEMGQGKAFF. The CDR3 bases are TGTGCCAGCAGTGAAATGGGACAGGGAAAAGCTTTCTTT.

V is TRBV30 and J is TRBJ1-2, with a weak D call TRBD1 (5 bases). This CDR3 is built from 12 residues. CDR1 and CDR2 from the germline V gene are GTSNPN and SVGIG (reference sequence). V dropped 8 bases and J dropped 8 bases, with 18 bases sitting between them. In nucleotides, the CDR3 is TGTGCCCTGGGGAGACAGCAGTTCGGCTACACCTTC. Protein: CALGRQQFGYTF.

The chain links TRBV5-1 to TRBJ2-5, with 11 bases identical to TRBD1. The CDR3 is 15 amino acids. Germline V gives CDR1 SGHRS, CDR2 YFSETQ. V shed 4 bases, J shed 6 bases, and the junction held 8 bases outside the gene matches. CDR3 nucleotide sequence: TGCGCCAGCAGCCTCGGGACAGGGGGAGGTCAGACCCAGTACTTC. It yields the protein CASSLGTGGGQTQYF.

The CDR3 coding sequence is TGTGCCAGCTCACCAGGGATTGAAATCAATCAGCCCCAGCATTTT. Translating gives CASSPGIEINQPQHF. The V call is TRBV18, the J call TRBJ1-5, with unresolved D. The CDR3 is made up of 15 amino acids. Germline V gene sequence: CDR1 KGHSH, CDR2 LQKENI. The ends were cut back, 2 bases at V and 3 bases at J, with 11 bases in the middle.

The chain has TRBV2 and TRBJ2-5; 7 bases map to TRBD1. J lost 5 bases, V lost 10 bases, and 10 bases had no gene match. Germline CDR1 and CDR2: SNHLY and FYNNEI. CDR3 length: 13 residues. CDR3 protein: CAKTTGRGETQYF. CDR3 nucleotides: TGTGCCAAGACGACAGGGAGAGGGGAGACCCAGTACTTC.

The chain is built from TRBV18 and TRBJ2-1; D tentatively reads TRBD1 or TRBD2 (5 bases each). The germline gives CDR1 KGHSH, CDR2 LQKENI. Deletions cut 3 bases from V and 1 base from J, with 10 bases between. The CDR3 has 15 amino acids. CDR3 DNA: TGTGCCAGCTCACCGGGGGAAGGGTCCTACAATGAGCAGTTCTTC. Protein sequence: CASSPGEGSYNEQFF.